This T cell receptor (beta chain) was recovered during a study of CD8 T cells in Susac syndrome. CDR1 is GTSNPN, CDR2 SVGIG, per germline (reference sequence). Trimming removed 2 bases at V and 3 bases at J, with 11 bases between. The CDR3 extends over 13 amino acids. Reverse transcription of about 0.5 to 1 ug RNA was carried out with random hexamers. TCRdb re-called the immunoSEQ multiplex PCR reads through MiXCR, storing one row per CDR3 protein. The data contain hundreds of thousands of distinct CDR3 sequences, about 91% of them singletons. The chain uses TRBV30 and TRBJ2-7, with D possibly called TRBD1 or TRBD2 (5 bases each). The receptor was derived from a human donor with multiple sclerosis. Sequencing was done on a sample of CD8+ T cells from PBMCs. The CDR3 reads CAWSPGTYYEQYF. The DNA of the CDR3 is TGTGCCTGGAGTCCCGGGACCTACTACGAGCAGTACTTC.